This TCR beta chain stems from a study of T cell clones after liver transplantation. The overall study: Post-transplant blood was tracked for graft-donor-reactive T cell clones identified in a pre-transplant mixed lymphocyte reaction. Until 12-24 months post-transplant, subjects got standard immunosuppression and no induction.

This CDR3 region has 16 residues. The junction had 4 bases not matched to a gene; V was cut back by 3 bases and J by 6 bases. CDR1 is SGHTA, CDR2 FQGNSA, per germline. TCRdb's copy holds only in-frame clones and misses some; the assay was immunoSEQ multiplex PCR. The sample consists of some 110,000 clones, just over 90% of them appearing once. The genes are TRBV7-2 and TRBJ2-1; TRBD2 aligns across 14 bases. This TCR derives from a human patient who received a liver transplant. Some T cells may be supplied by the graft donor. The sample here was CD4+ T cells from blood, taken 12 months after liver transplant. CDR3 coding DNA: TGTGCCAGCAGCTTGACTAGCGGGAGGGCCCTCAATGAGCAGTTCTTC. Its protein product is CASSLTSGRALNEQFF.